This T cell receptor beta chain was documented in a study of OX40 agonist ivuxolimab in advanced cancers. At the level of the study: The study reported partial responses in three patients: one hepatocellular carcinoma, two cutaneous melanoma.

Study-wide results and caveats: The average count of expanded clones was higher among CD8+ T cells than among CD4+. CD4+ and CD8+ blood T cells expanded clonally by week 6 at 0.1 to 3.0 mg/kg.

Samples were taken at baseline and on day 1 of cycles 4 and 7. Generated by immunoSEQ multiplex PCR, the TCRdb table keeps only in-frame clones and is missing some. The table has around 48,000 clones, roughly 80% seen once. The V gene's germline CDR1 is MNHNS and CDR2 SASEGT. Deletions cut 8 bases from V and 1 base from J, with 15 bases between. CDR3 length equals 14 residues. On this clone: The antigen remains unidentified.

J is TRBJ2-7 and V is TRBV6-1; D gene unclear. The sample consisted of CD4+ or CD8+ T cells sorted from blood, taken in a trial of the OX40 agonist ivuxolimab. The clonotype was recovered from an adult with an advanced solid tumor such as melanoma, head and neck, liver or kidney cancer. The CDR3 reads CASLMSTVSYEQYF. CDR3 DNA sequence: TGTGCCAGCCTTATGTCGACCGTTTCCTACGAGCAGTACTTC.